A single sample gave rise to the 26 T cell receptor beta chains below, sequenced in a study of molecular identifiers for immune sequencing clone quantification. TCRdb re-analysed the PCR reads in MiXCR, keeping a single row per CDR3 protein. The table records over 85,000 distinct CDR3 sequences, around 20% of them present only once. Sequenced sample: naive CD8+ T cells from blood, with Jurkat cell RNA spiked in. Sample subset: FACS-sorted CD8+CD4-CCR7+CD45RA+ naive T cells. These receptor sequences come from a human donor in good health. Some libraries in this study had Jurkat cell RNA spiked in.

The chain uses TRBV27 and TRBJ2-1; D may correspond to TRBD1 or TRBD2 (6 bases each). This CDR3 region has 17 residues. With 8 bases removed from V and 7 bases from J, the gap between germline ends came to 27 bases. Germline V gives CDR1 MNHEY, CDR2 SMNVEV (reference sequence). CDR3 bases: TGTGCCAGCTCTAAATCGGTTTTGGGGGGCGCGTCGAATGAGCAGTTCTTC. Translation gives CASSKSVLGGASNEQFF.

The table lists this clonotype with a few counts. The chain combines TRBV6-6 with TRBJ2-7; unclear D gene. The V end lost 6 bases, the J end lost 0 bases, and 15 bases lay between the germline ends. The germline gives CDR1 MNHNY, CDR2 SVGAGI (reference sequence). This CDR3 spans 15 amino acids. The CDR3 bases are TGTGCCAGCAGGGGCGATACATCTGACTCCTACGAGCAGTACTTC. It specifies CASRGDTSDSYEQYF.

This clonotype was seen ten or more times. J is TRBJ1-1 and V is TRBV27; no clear D. The CDR3 is 13 amino acids. V lost 1 base to trimming and J lost 4 bases, with 7 bases between them. Germline V gives CDR1 MNHEY, CDR2 SMNVEV (reference sequence). For the CDR3, the DNA is TGTGCCAGCAGTTTATTGGGTGGCACTGAAGCTTTCTTT. It yields the protein CASSLLGGTEAFF.

About this clonotype: A much larger clone is a single base away; this may be a read error. The rearrangement uses TRBV12-3 or TRBV12-4 and TRBJ1-4; D possibly corresponds to TRBD1 (5 bases). This CDR3 is built from 14 residues. The V end was cut by 8 bases, the J end by 7 bases, with 17 bases between. The chain's CDR3 is CASGGGWGPEKLFF. The CDR3 nucleotides read TGTGCCAGCGGGGGGGGTTGGGGCCCTGAAAAACTGTTTTTT.

Only a few counts were recorded for this clonotype. The chain couples TRBV6-6 to TRBJ1-1; 8 bases are shared with TRBD1. V gave up 0 bases and J gave up 0 bases; unmatched junction bases: 0. The CDR3 extends over 15 amino acids. Germline V gene lookup returns CDR1 MNHNY and CDR2 SVGAGI (reference sequence). Here the CDR3 DNA reads TGTGCCAGCAGTTACTCGACAGGGGTGAACACTGAAGCTTTCTTT. This sequence encodes CASSYSTGVNTEAFF.

V is TRBV12-3 or TRBV12-4 and J is TRBJ2-3, with D unresolved. The CDR3 has 15 residues. V gave up 4 bases and J gave up 0 bases, with 11 bases separating them. For the CDR3, the DNA is TGTGCCAGCAGTTACAGAGAACCTAGCACAGATACGCAGTATTTT. Amino acid sequence: CASSYREPSTDTQYF.

Worth noting for this clonotype: A clone one base away is much larger, so this may be a read error. The chain joins TRBV6-2 or TRBV6-3 to TRBJ2-7, with D unresolved. V lost 2 bases and J lost 4, with 6 bases in between. CDR1 is MNHEY and CDR2 is SVGEGT in the germline V gene. The CDR3 spans 12 residues. CDR3 amino acids: CASSYDCYEQYF. As DNA, the CDR3 is TGTGCCAGCAGTTACGATTGTTACGAGCAGTACTTC.

The rearrangement joins TRBV10-3 to TRBJ1-1; 8 nucleotides align to TRBD1. The CDR3 contains 17 residues. Trimming removed 3 bases from V and 6 bases from J; junction bases left unmatched: 15. Germline lookup yields CDR1 ENHRY and CDR2 SYGVKD. CDR3 nucleotides: TGTGCCATCAGTGATGGGCAGGGGGCGGTGAGAATAGCTGAAGCTTTCTTT. It encodes CAISDGQGAVRIAEAFF.

This clonotype has ten or more counts. The chain is built from TRBV6-6 and TRBJ2-7, with D tentatively TRBD2 (6 bases). CDR1 is MNHNY and CDR2 is SVGAGI in the germline V gene (reference sequence). Trimming left V 6 bases short and J 0 bases short, with 21 bases between. This CDR3 has 17 amino acids. CDR3 DNA: TGTGCCAGCAGCACTCTCCCGCGGGGCCCATTCTCCTACGAGCAGTACTTC. It is translated as CASSTLPRGPFSYEQYF.

Ten or more counts support this clonotype. This sequence joins TRBV11-2 and TRBJ2-5; TRBD2 is a possible D gene (6 bases). Deletions cut 10 bases from V and 2 bases from J, with 14 bases between. The CDR3 is 13 residues long. From germline, CDR1 is SGHAT and CDR2 FQNNGV. CDR3 coding DNA: TGTGCCACCCGGGAGCGGCAGCAAGAGACCCAGTACTTC. Translating gives CATRERQQETQYF.

On this clonotype: This may arise from a read error, as a much more abundant clone is one base away. V and J are TRBV11-2 and TRBJ2-1, with D unclear. This CDR3 has 13 residues. V was pared by 8 bases and J by 6 bases, with 14 bases between. Germline V gene data show CDR1 as SGHAT and CDR2 as FQNNGV. The CDR3 loop reads CASGLGNPNEQFF. The CDR3 DNA sequence: TGTGCCAGCGGCCTAGGGAACCCCAATGAGCAGTTCTTC. The complete variable domain, with remaining parts taken from reference TRBV11-2 and TRBJ2-1, reads EAGVAQSPRYKIIEKRQSVAFWCNPISGHATLYWYQQILGQGPKLLIQFQNNGVVDDSQLPKDRFSAERLKGVDSTLKIQPAKLEDSAVYLCASGLGNPNEQFFGPGTRLTVL.

In this sample, this clonotype turned up many times. This sequence joins TRBV28 and TRBJ2-7; D is undetermined. CDR3 length equals 16 residues. The V and J ends lost 2 bases and 2 bases respectively, with 16 bases between them. From germline, CDR1 is MDHEN and CDR2 SYDVKM. This CDR3 reads CASSLALGSTAYEQYF. CDR3 nucleotides: TGTGCCAGCAGTTTAGCCCTTGGCTCCACCGCCTACGAGCAGTACTTC.

In this sample, this clonotype turned up many times. V usage is TRBV28 and J usage is TRBJ2-1; 7 positions match TRBD2. This CDR3 comprises 15 residues. V shed 10 bases, J shed 9 bases, and the junction held 18 bases outside the gene matches. The germline V gene encodes CDR1 MDHEN and CDR2 SYDVKM. DNA of the CDR3: TGTGCCACCCGAAGTCCTGGGGGAGGGCCTGGTGAGCAGTTCTTC. It specifies CATRSPGGGPGEQFF.

The sample holds many counts of this clonotype. This sequence joins TRBV4-1 and TRBJ2-4; no clear D gene. Germline V gene lookup returns CDR1 MGHRA and CDR2 YSYEKL. CDR3 size: 18 residues. The V gene lost 4 bases and the J gene lost 1 base, with 20 bases spanning the gap. The CDR3 protein is CASSLNWLPQEAKNIQYF. The CDR3 DNA sequence: TGCGCCAGCAGCCTCAATTGGTTACCCCAGGAGGCCAAAAACATTCAGTACTTC.

The sample holds a few counts of this clonotype. J is TRBJ2-7 and V is TRBV10-3, with TRBD1 as a possible D gene (6 bases). V shed 4 bases and J shed 4 bases, with 11 bases lying between them. The length of the CDR3 is 13 residues. Germline values: CDR1 ENHRY, CDR2 SYGVKD. The CDR3, as DNA: TGTGCCATCAGTGCGGACAGATCGTACGAGCAGTACTTC. Translating gives CAISADRSYEQYF.

In its sample, this clonotype was seen a few times. The chain carries TRBV12-3 or TRBV12-4 and TRBJ1-2; D call uncertain. Trimming took 5 bases from V and 2 from J, leaving 12 bases between them. The CDR3 sequence is 14 residues long. CDR3 DNA: TGTGCCAGCAGTCCGACACCCTACAACTATGGCTACACCTTC. Translation gives CASSPTPYNYGYTF.

About this clonotype itself: This could be a read error, since a much larger clone is one nucleotide away. The conserved phenylalanine or tryptophan is not found at the CDR3 terminus, so this likely reflects a read error. V and J are TRBV30 and TRBJ2-5; D perhaps matches TRBD2 (6 bases). In germline, CDR1 is GTSNPN, CDR2 SVGIG (reference sequence). V lost 3 bases and J 4 bases, leaving 6 bases between the germline ends. The CDR3 length is 11 residues. Written as DNA, the CDR3 is TGTGCCTGGAGCGGGGGAGAGACCCAGTACCTC. Protein sequence: CAWSGGETQYL.

This clonotype was recorded many times. The CDR3 nucleotides are TGTGCCAGCACCATTTCTCTTATAGGGAGGTCCTACGAGCAGTACTTC. Its protein product is CASTISLIGRSYEQYF. The rearrangement uses TRBV6-2 or TRBV6-3 and TRBJ2-7, with D perhaps matching TRBD2 (6 bases). The V and J ends lost 7 bases and 1 base respectively, with 20 bases between them. Germline loops: CDR1 MNHEY, CDR2 SVGEGT. The CDR3 has 16 residues.

This clonotype occurred many times. The rearrangement links TRBV7-9 to TRBJ2-3; D is unresolved. The CDR3 spans 16 residues. Germline V gene data show CDR1 as SEHNR and CDR2 as FQNEAQ (reference sequence). The V end lost 5 bases, the J end lost 1 base, and 16 bases lay between the germline ends. Here the CDR3 reads CASSPRRVAGTDTQYF. For the CDR3, the DNA is TGTGCCAGCAGCCCCCGACGCGTGGCGGGCACAGATACGCAGTATTTT.

Regarding this clonotype: One end of the junction varies from germline; a read error may be responsible. The V and J genes are TRBV7-9 and TRBJ2-1; possible D gene TRBD2, 5 bases. Germline CDR1 reads SEHNR; CDR2 reads FQNEAQ (reference sequence). CDR3 length equals 15 residues. The CDR3 DNA reads as TGTGCCAGCAGAAACGGACTGAGCTCCTACAATGAGCGGTTCTTC. Its translation is CASRNGLSSYNERFF.

This clonotype has ten or more counts. The chain uses TRBV7-8 and TRBJ2-6; no clear D. Per the germline V gene, CDR1 is SGHVS and CDR2 is FQNEAQ. This CDR3 has 14 residues. Trimming shortened V by 4 bases and J by 2 bases, and 6 bases separated the two germline ends. As DNA, the CDR3 is TGTGCCAGCAGCTCGGAACCTGGGGCCAACGTCCTGACTTTC. Protein product: CASSSEPGANVLTF. The full variable domain, rest sourced from reference TRBV7-8 and TRBJ2-6, is GAGVSQSPRYKVAKRGQDVALRCDPISGHVSLFWYQQALGQGPEFLTYFQNEAQLDKSGLPSDRFFAERPEGSVSTLKIQRTQQEDSAVYLCASSSEPGANVLTFGAGSRLTVL.

This clonotype was recorded many times. The chain combines TRBV23-1 with TRBJ1-5; D gene unclear. TRBV23-1 counts as an open reading frame of uncertain function. The CDR3 length is 15 residues. Trimming shortened V by 6 bases and J by 1 base, and 13 bases separated the two germline ends. The CDR3 nucleotides are TGCGCCAGCAGCAAAGGGTCGAGAAGCAATCAGCCCCAGCATTTT. This gives the protein CASSKGSRSNQPQHF.

This clonotype was found many times. The rearrangement links TRBV19 to TRBJ1-5, with D maybe TRBD1 (5 bases). The CDR3 is 15 residues long. The V end was cut by 3 bases, the J end by 6 bases, with 15 bases between. Germline V CDR1 and CDR2: LNHDA, SQIVND (reference sequence). CDR3 DNA sequence: TGTGCCAGTAGTATGAGTCGCGGGAGGGGTCAGCCCCAGCATTTT. It specifies CASSMSRGRGQPQHF.

This clonotype was detected many times. V is TRBV7-9 and J is TRBJ1-2; TRBD1 might be the D (6 bases). Trimming cost V 4 bases and J 2 bases, with 14 bases left between them. Germline-derived CDR1 and CDR2 are SEHNR and FQNEAQ (reference sequence). This CDR3 has 15 amino acids. CDR3 bases: TGTGCCAGCAGCTCCACCCGGACAGCCAACTATGGCTACACCTTC. The encoded protein is CASSSTRTANYGYTF.

On this clonotype itself: This clone may be a read error of a much larger clone one base away. The chain links TRBV20-1 to TRBJ1-5; TRBD1 might be the D (5 bases). There are 15 residues in the CDR3. Germline-derived CDR1 and CDR2 are DFQATT and SNEGSKA (reference sequence). This CDR3 reads CSARSTADSNRPQHF. The CDR3 nucleotides read TGCAGTGCTAGGTCGACGGCCGACAGCAATCGGCCCCAGCATTTT.

In this sample, this clonotype turned up many times. CDR3 sequence reads: CASSYGSGRTYEQYF. Written as DNA, the CDR3 is TGTGCCAGCAGTTACGGTAGCGGGAGGACCTACGAGCAGTACTTC. This chain joins TRBV6-2 or TRBV6-3 and TRBJ2-7; 10 nucleotides agree with TRBD2. This CDR3 has 15 residues. V trimming: 2 bases; J trimming: 2 bases; junction bases outside the gene matches: 3. Germline CDR1 reads MNHEY; CDR2 reads SVGEGT.